What follows is one T cell receptor beta chain and its context. Its cognate antigen is unknown. The CDR3 is 15 residues long. Trimming removed 5 bases from V and 10 bases from J; junction bases left unmatched: 15. Germline V gene sequence: CDR1 SGHVS, CDR2 FQNEAQ. This entry belongs to a study of T cell clonotyping in hematopoietic cell transplantation. Study-wide findings and caveats: Recipient TCR diversity dropped after transplant; expanded clonotypes rose from day 30 to 180. CD4 and CD8 repertoire contributions could not be separated without sorting.

Samples: about 28 days before transplant, then days 30, 100 and 180 after. TCRdb keeps only in-frame clones here, not all; method: immunoSEQ multiplex PCR. Found here are about 4,600 clones, 77% of them singletons; the top ten hold approximately 30%. This clonotype was sampled from a female patient aged 50-59 years who had an allogeneic stem cell transplant from an unrelated donor, so the T cells may come from the graft donor. Some clones in this sample may be carry-over from other donors' samples. The chain has TRBV7-8 and TRBJ1-1, with TRBD1 matching 8 bases. Sequencing used peripheral blood mononuclear cells, obtained 100 days after allogeneic stem cell transplant. As DNA, the CDR3 is TGTGCCAGCAGCAGAAATACAGGGGGAGGGTTGGTAGCTTTCTTT. Translation: CASSRNTGGGLVAFF. Supplemented by reference TRBV7-8 and TRBJ1-1, the full variable domain reads GAGVSQSPRYKVAKRGQDVALRCDPISGHVSLFWYQQALGQGPEFLTYFQNEAQLDKSGLPSDRFFAERPEGSVSTLKIQRTQQEDSAVYLCASSRNTGGGLVAFFGQGTRLTVV.